Following are 28 T cell receptor beta chains from one sample sequenced in a study of T cells after yellow fever vaccination. TCRdb used MiXCR to reprocess the 5' RACE reads, holding one entry per CDR3 protein. The repertoire consists of 250,000 to 400,000 distinct CDR3 sequences, with about 4% occurring once and the leading ten covering around 25%. Source: PBMCs, taken 5 days after the yellow fever booster vaccination. The source of these receptors is a young man who received the YFV17D yellow fever vaccine.

The sample holds many counts of this clonotype. The CDR3, as DNA: TGTGCCAGCAGCCCCCAGCGGGGGGAGCAGTTCTTC. Its translation is CASSPQRGEQFF. The V gene is TRBV7-2, the J gene TRBJ2-1; 8 bases align to TRBD2. The germline V gene has CDR1 SGHTA and CDR2 FQGNSA. The CDR3 is 12 residues long. V gave up 5 bases and J gave up 10 bases; unmatched junction bases: 4. Drawing the rest from reference TRBV7-2 and TRBJ2-1, the complete variable domain is GAGVSQSPSNKVTEKGKDVELRCDPISGHTALYWYRQSLGQGLEFLIYFQGNSAPDKSGLPSDRFSAERTGGSVSTLTIQRTQQEDSAVYLCASSPQRGEQFFGPGTRLTVL.

This clonotype was detected a few times. The chain links TRBV7-2 to TRBJ2-5; D is undetermined. This CDR3 has 13 amino acids. The germline V gene encodes CDR1 SGHTA and CDR2 FQGNSA. V shed 0 bases and J shed 4 bases, with 6 bases lying between them. Written as DNA, the CDR3 is TGTGCCAGCAGCTTAGCCAAACGAGAGACCCAGTACTTC. It is translated as CASSLAKRETQYF. Complete variable domain (other parts from reference TRBV7-2 and TRBJ2-5): GAGVSQSPSNKVTEKGKDVELRCDPISGHTALYWYRQSLGQGLEFLIYFQGNSAPDKSGLPSDRFSAERTGGSVSTLTIQRTQQEDSAVYLCASSLAKRETQYFGPGTRLLVL.

In its sample, this clonotype was seen a few times. The rearrangement links TRBV12-3 or TRBV12-4 to TRBJ2-3, with 10 bases identical to TRBD1. CDR3 length: 20 residues. V shed 2 bases and J 6 bases; nucleotides not matched to a gene: 20. The CDR3 spells CASSLFGGETGGWDGDTQYF. The CDR3 DNA is TGTGCCAGCAGTTTATTTGGCGGGGAGACAGGGGGCTGGGACGGGGATACGCAGTATTTT.

The table lists this clonotype with a few counts. The chain has TRBV5-1 and TRBJ1-2; D unresolved. The CDR3 has 14 residues. Germline-derived CDR1 and CDR2 are SGHRS and YFSETQ. V was shortened by 5 bases and J by 0 bases, with 11 bases between the two germline ends. The CDR3: CASRPGSSNYGYTF. The CDR3 DNA reads as TGCGCCAGCAGGCCCGGTTCCTCTAACTATGGCTACACCTTC.

This clonotype was observed once. Since a much larger clone is just one base distant, this may be a read error. The chain links TRBV7-9 to TRBJ2-1, with D maybe TRBD2 (6 bases). This CDR3 contains 15 residues. CDR1 and CDR2 from the germline V gene are SEHNR and FQNEAQ (reference sequence). The CDR3 is CASRQPTAGRNEQCF. The CDR3 nucleotides are TGTGCCAGCAGGCAACCTACGGCGGGGCGGAATGAGCAGTGCTTC. Together with reference TRBV7-9 and TRBJ2-1, the CDR3 gives the full variable domain: DTGVSQNPRHKITKRGQNVTFRCDPISEHNRLYWYRQTLGQGPEFLTYFQNEAQLEKSRLLSDRFSAERPKGSFSTLEIQRTEQGDSAMYLCASRQPTAGRNEQCFGPGTRLTVL.

This clonotype was picked up a small number of times. The V call is TRBV2, the J call TRBJ2-7; weak D call: TRBD1 (5 bases). With 7 bases removed from V and 6 bases from J, the gap between germline ends came to 16 bases. The CDR3 totals 13 residues. The germline gives CDR1 SNHLY, CDR2 FYNNEI. CDR3 sequence: CASNQGAFSEQYV. Written as DNA, the CDR3 is TGTGCCAGCAACCAAGGGGCTTTCTCCGAGCAGTACGTC.

In DNA, the CDR3 is TGTGCCAGCAGTTTAGTACAGCCGAACACTGAAGCTTTCTTT. Translated: CASSLVQPNTEAFF. The chain recombines TRBV12-3 or TRBV12-4 with TRBJ1-1; D remains ambiguous. This CDR3 spans 14 amino acids. V lost 1 base, J lost 1 base, and 7 bases lay in between.

At least ten counts were recorded for this clonotype. This sequence joins TRBV12-3 or TRBV12-4 and TRBJ1-6; D gene ambiguous. With 7 bases removed from V and 7 bases from J, the gap between germline ends came to 11 bases. The length of the CDR3 is 13 residues. CDR3 protein: CASNLQNNSPLHF. The DNA for the CDR3 is TGTGCCAGCAACTTGCAGAACAATTCACCCCTCCACTTT.

This clonotype has a count of ten or more. For the CDR3, the DNA is TGTGCCAGCAGCCAGGTGGGGACTCCTAGCACAGATACGCAGTATTTT. This codes for CASSQVGTPSTDTQYF. The chain recombines TRBV4-2 with TRBJ2-3, with a tentative D call TRBD2 (6 bases). The germline V and J ends were trimmed by 3 bases and 0 bases, with 13 bases remaining between them. The CDR3 sequence is 16 residues long. Looked up from germline, CDR1 is LGHNA and CDR2 is YNFKEQ.

This chain joins TRBV7-9 and TRBJ1-1; 7 positions agree with TRBD1. From germline, CDR1 is SEHNR and CDR2 FQNEAQ (reference sequence). The CDR3 totals 14 residues. Trimming took 4 bases from V and 6 from J; bases not matched to a gene: 8. The CDR3 sequence is CASSSDRVLPEAFF. DNA for the CDR3: TGTGCCAGCAGCTCAGACAGGGTGCTTCCTGAAGCTTTCTTT.

The chain joins TRBV5-5 to TRBJ2-7; the D gene is possibly TRBD2 (6 bases). The CDR3 is made up of 13 amino acids. Germline V gene sequence: CDR1 SGHKS, CDR2 YYEKEE (reference sequence). The V gene lost 1 base and the J gene lost 7 bases, with 12 bases spanning the gap. In nucleotides, the CDR3 is TGTGCCAGCAGCTTGTTGGATGCGGGAGAGCAGTACTTC. The encoded protein is CASSLLDAGEQYF.

This clonotype was observed many times. This rearrangement joins TRBV18 to TRBJ2-2, with TRBD2 as a possible D gene (5 bases). V shed 2 bases and J shed 3 bases, with 10 bases lying between them. The CDR3 covers 15 residues. Germline V gene lookup returns CDR1 KGHSH and CDR2 LQKENI. The chain's CDR3 is CASSPSTGYTGELFF. CDR3 bases: TGTGCCAGCTCACCATCGACGGGATACACCGGGGAGCTGTTTTTT.

This clonotype was observed at least ten times. This chain links TRBV7-6 with TRBJ2-3; 8 bases match TRBD1. Germline V CDR1 and CDR2: SGHVS, FNYEAQ. The J segment lost 7 bases and the V segment lost 5 bases, leaving 32 bases of the junction unmatched. This CDR3 comprises 22 residues. The CDR3 DNA reads as TGTGCCAGCAGCGCATCTTCCCCCTGGACAGGGATGGTGTCGAGGTTGGGCAATACGCAGTATTTT. Translated: CASSASSPWTGMVSRLGNTQYF. The complete variable domain, with remaining parts taken from reference TRBV7-6 and TRBJ2-3, reads GAGVSQSPRYKVTKRGQDVALRCDPISGHVSLYWYRQALGQGPEFLTYFNYEAQQDKSGLPNDRFSAERPEGSISTLTIQRTEQRDSAMYRCASSASSPWTGMVSRLGNTQYFGPGTRLTVL.

This clonotype was seen a handful of times. The chain couples TRBV20-1 to TRBJ2-5; D gene uncertain. Between the trimmed V and J ends, which lost 7 bases and 1 base, there was a span of 7 bases. Germline CDR1 and CDR2: DFQATT and SNEGSKA (reference sequence). The CDR3 is made up of 11 amino acids. The CDR3 bases are TGCAGTGGTCCGATCCAAGAGACCCAGTACTTC. Translating gives CSGPIQETQYF.

This clonotype was seen a few times. The rearrangement uses TRBV3-1 and TRBJ1-1; D unclear. Looked up from germline, CDR1 is LGHDT and CDR2 is YNNKEL (reference sequence). The ends were cut back, 4 bases at V and 3 bases at J, with 6 bases in the middle. CDR3 length: 12 amino acids. DNA for the CDR3: TGTGCCAGCAGCCGAGCGTACACTGAAGCTTTCTTT. It codes for CASSRAYTEAFF.

This sequence joins TRBV20-1 and TRBJ1-2; D gene unclear. Deletions cut 3 bases from V and 1 base from J, with 6 bases between. Germline V CDR1 and CDR2: DFQATT, SNEGSKA (reference sequence). CDR3 length: 12 residues. The CDR3 DNA follows: TGCAGTGCTAGCTACCGTAACTATGGCTACACCTTC. Translating gives CSASYRNYGYTF.

This clonotype was observed at least ten times. The chain is built from TRBV3-1 and TRBJ2-1; TRBD1 or TRBD2 may be the D gene (5 bases each). CDR1 is LGHDT and CDR2 is YNNKEL in the germline V gene (reference sequence). The CDR3 sequence is 12 residues long. Trimming pared 0 bases from V and 12 bases from J, leaving 9 bases between. For the CDR3, the DNA is TGTGCCAGCAGCCAAGATTTGAGGGGGCAGTTCTTC. Translation: CASSQDLRGQFF.

In this sample, this clonotype turned up a few times. V usage is TRBV4-1 and J usage is TRBJ1-3, with D possibly being TRBD1 (5 bases). Germline values: CDR1 MGHRA, CDR2 YSYEKL. This CDR3 contains 14 residues. Between the trimmed V and J ends, which lost 1 base and 3 bases, there was a span of 7 bases. The CDR3 sequence is CASSQAGDGNTIYF. The CDR3 DNA reads as TGCGCCAGCAGCCAAGCGGGGGATGGAAACACCATATATTTT.

The table lists this clonotype with a few counts. The chain has TRBV19 and TRBJ2-3; tentatively, D is TRBD2 (6 bases). The CDR3 extends over 15 amino acids. Germline V CDR1 and CDR2: LNHDA, SQIVND (reference sequence). The V end was cut by 5 bases, the J end by 2 bases, with 14 bases between. CDR3 nucleotides: TGTGCCAGTAGTCGGATGGGACTCTTCACAGATACGCAGTATTTT. Its protein is CASSRMGLFTDTQYF.

The chain combines TRBV5-4 with TRBJ1-2, with 7 bases matching TRBD1. Germline loops: CDR1 SGHNT, CDR2 YYREEE (reference sequence). This CDR3 is 16 amino acids long. With V trimmed by 4 bases and J by 12 bases, 21 bases remained unmatched. This CDR3 is CASSAARQGGTMMNTF. The CDR3 nucleotides read TGTGCCAGCAGCGCCGCTCGGCAGGGGGGAACTATGATGAACACCTTC.

This rearrangement joins TRBV9 to TRBJ2-1, with TRBD1 identical over 12 bases. Germline CDR1 reads SGDLS; CDR2 reads YYNGEE. J was trimmed by 10 bases and V by 0 bases; bases with no gene match: 11. The CDR3 consists of 17 residues. In DNA, the CDR3 is TGTGCCAGCAGCGTAGCTAGGGGGACAGGGGGCCTGGAAGAGCAGTTCTTC. This sequence encodes CASSVARGTGGLEEQFF.

Note on this clonotype: At one end the junction does not follow the germline gene, possibly because of a read error. This chain uses TRBV5-5 with TRBJ2-1, with D possibly called TRBD1 or TRBD2 (6 bases each). This CDR3 spans 13 amino acids. Germline CDR1 reads SGHKS; CDR2 reads YYEKEE (reference sequence). The DNA for the CDR3 is TGTGCCAGCAGCTTGTCCGGGGGCAATGGGCAGTTCTTC. It is translated as CASSLSGGNGQFF.

This clonotype has more than one count but fewer than ten. The chain combines TRBV7-2 with TRBJ1-2; 9 positions agree with TRBD1. Per the germline V gene, CDR1 is SGHTA and CDR2 is FQGNSA. With V trimmed by 3 bases and J by 3 bases, 8 bases remained unmatched. The CDR3 is 16 residues long. Here the CDR3 reads CASSFGGTGRHYGYTF. In nucleotides, the CDR3 is TGTGCCAGCAGCTTTGGGGGGACAGGGCGTCACTATGGCTACACCTTC.

This clonotype was detected many times. The chain has TRBV7-8 and TRBJ2-5; 13 bases map to TRBD2. The CDR3 length is 17 residues. Germline CDR1 reads SGHVS; CDR2 reads FQNEAQ. Trimming cost V 4 bases and J 4 bases; bases outside gene matches: 9. CDR3 amino acids: CASSSGTSGALVETQYF. The DNA for the CDR3 is TGTGCCAGCAGCTCTGGGACTAGCGGGGCCCTGGTAGAGACCCAGTACTTC.

The rearrangement uses TRBV11-2 and TRBJ2-5; D remains unclear. Per germline, CDR1 SGHAT and CDR2 FQNNGV. This CDR3 comprises 13 residues. V lost 2 bases, J lost 3 bases, and 7 bases lay in between. CDR3 protein: CASSLSAKETQYF. As DNA, the CDR3 is TGTGCCAGCAGCTTAAGCGCGAAAGAGACCCAGTACTTC.

This chain uses TRBV30 with TRBJ2-2; D not resolved. Germline V gene sequence: CDR1 GTSNPN, CDR2 SVGIG (reference sequence). V dropped 4 bases and J dropped 1 base, with 10 bases sitting between them. The CDR3 is 14 amino acids. In DNA, the CDR3 is TGTGCCTGGACTAGGGCCATGAACACCGGGGAGCTGTTTTTT. Amino acids: CAWTRAMNTGELFF.

V usage is TRBV6-2 or TRBV6-3 and J usage is TRBJ2-3; TRBD2 matches at 8 bases. Germline CDR1 and CDR2: MNHEY and SVGEGT. CDR3 length equals 14 residues. V shed 8 bases and J 5 bases; nucleotides not matched to a gene: 9. CDR3 sequence: CASREGGAKDTQYF. The CDR3 bases are TGTGCCAGCCGGGAGGGGGGGGCCAAAGATACGCAGTATTTT.

The sample holds many counts of this clonotype. The J gene is TRBJ2-2, the V gene TRBV10-3; D is unclear. CDR1 ENHRY and CDR2 SYGVKD come from the germline V gene. The CDR3 extends over 15 amino acids. The V end lost 2 bases, the J end lost 0 bases, and 7 bases lay between the germline ends. The CDR3 loop reads CAISEMTTNTGELFF. The CDR3 DNA reads TGTGCCATCAGTGAGATGACAACGAACACCGGGGAGCTGTTTTTT.